The TCR beta chain under discussion was sequenced for a study of neurological immune-mediated disorders. On this clonotype itself: Antigen specificity is unknown.

Overall study findings and caveats: The study found the most TCR clonal expansion in HTLV-1-associated myelopathy and the least in multiple sclerosis, below healthy controls. No sharing of CDR3 amino acid sequences was observed among expanded clones across subjects, suggesting private repertoires in all groups.

cDNA was made by 5'RACE with 10-nucleotide random UMIs. Every sequencing run generated over 180 million TCR-beta sequences from 15-18 subjects. MiXCR, applied by TCRdb to the 5' RACE reads, yields one record per CDR3 protein. The sample shows 49,000 or so distinct CDR3 sequences, around 17% of them seen only once. V lost 8 bases, J lost 3 bases, and 8 bases stayed unmatched. This CDR3 is built from 14 residues. Germline V gene data show CDR1 as MNHNS and CDR2 as SASEGT. The sequence was obtained from a man aged 60-69 years in good health. Sequencing used PBMCs. This chain joins TRBV6-1 and TRBJ2-5, with 8 bases fitting TRBD1. The CDR3 sequence is CASSERTGKETQYF. CDR3 DNA: TGTGCCAGCTCAGAAAGGACAGGGAAAGAGACCCAGTACTTC.